The 12 T cell receptor beta chains below come from one sample, sequenced in a study of blood T cell repertoires in COVID-19. TCRdb keeps only in-frame clones here, not all; method: immunoSEQ multiplex PCR. The table records roughly 220,000 clones, roughly 80% of them present only once. The sample taken for sequencing was peripheral blood. The receptors originated from a woman aged 60-75 years with acute or convalescent COVID-19.

The chain combines TRBV4-3 with TRBJ1-1; no clear D. Germline V lookup: CDR1 LGHNA, CDR2 YSLEER. V was cut by 0 bases and J by 4 bases, with 15 bases left in between. There are 16 residues in the CDR3. The CDR3: CASSQDLQTWATEAFF. The CDR3 nucleotides read TGCGCCAGCAGCCAAGATCTGCAAACCTGGGCCACTGAAGCTTTCTTT.

V and J are TRBV9 and TRBJ2-3; D remains ambiguous. Germline V gene lookup returns CDR1 SGDLS and CDR2 YYNGEE. CDR3 size: 14 residues. Trimming pared 0 bases from V and 3 bases from J, leaving 8 bases between. The CDR3 DNA follows: TGTGCCAGCAGCGTAGCTGTCTTTACAGATACGCAGTATTTT. It yields the protein CASSVAVFTDTQYF.

This sequence joins TRBV28 and TRBJ1-5; the D gene is possibly TRBD1 (6 bases). This CDR3 comprises 14 residues. Germline V gene sequence: CDR1 MDHEN, CDR2 SYDVKM. The ends were cut back, 6 bases at V and 7 bases at J, with 16 bases in the middle. The CDR3 sequence is CASRTGTLTQPQHF. The CDR3 nucleotides read TGTGCCAGCAGAACGGGGACACTAACCCAGCCCCAGCATTTT. Full variable domain (remainder filled in from reference TRBV28 and TRBJ1-5): DVKVTQSSRYLVKRTGEKVFLECVQDMDHENMFWYRQDPGLGLRLIYFSYDVKMKEKGDIPEGYSVSREKKERFSLILESASTNQTSMYLCASRTGTLTQPQHFGDGTRLSIL.

The gene calls are TRBV12-5 and TRBJ1-2; 8 nucleotides line up with TRBD1. The CDR3 consists of 16 residues. The germline gives CDR1 LGHNT, CDR2 FRNRAP. The junction had 15 bases not matched to a gene; V was cut back by 5 bases and J by 7 bases. CDR3 coding DNA: TGTGCTAGTGGTCCCCTCGGACAGGGAGGATTTTTTGGCTACACCTTC. Translating gives CASGPLGQGGFFGYTF.

The chain is built from TRBV19 and TRBJ1-4; D perhaps matches TRBD1 (6 bases). Germline V CDR1 and CDR2: LNHDA, SQIVND (reference sequence). V lost 1 base to trimming and J lost 5 bases, with 8 bases between them. The CDR3 sequence is 14 residues long. CDR3 coding DNA: TGTGCCAGTAGTATAGGGGACAAAAATGAAAAACTGTTTTTT. Its translation: CASSIGDKNEKLFF.

The chain links TRBV7-2 to TRBJ2-3; D is possibly TRBD2 (6 bases). Germline CDR1 SGHTA, CDR2 FQGNSA. This CDR3 has 15 residues. The ends were cut back, 5 bases at V and 4 bases at J, with 16 bases in the middle. This CDR3 is CASSLRLVGSDTQYF. Written as DNA, the CDR3 is TGTGCCAGCAGCCTGCGACTAGTGGGATCAGATACGCAGTATTTT.

This clone was recorded a few times. The chain combines TRBV12-5 with TRBJ2-2, with D maybe TRBD1 (5 bases). Germline lookup yields CDR1 LGHNT and CDR2 FRNRAP. The CDR3 runs 13 residues. The germline V and J ends were trimmed by 5 bases and 5 bases, with 9 bases remaining between them. This CDR3 reads CASGQGQTGELFF. Here the CDR3 DNA reads TGTGCTAGTGGTCAGGGCCAGACCGGGGAGCTGTTTTTT.

This clone was observed once. This chain uses TRBV6-2 or TRBV6-3 with TRBJ1-6; no clear D. V was cut by 2 bases and J by 5 bases, with 10 bases left in between. The CDR3 length is 15 residues. Germline V gene lookup returns CDR1 MNHEY and CDR2 SVGEGT. This chain's CDR3 is CASSYTRRDNSPLHF. The CDR3 coding sequence is TGTGCCAGCAGTTACACCCGGAGGGATAATTCACCCCTCCACTTT.

Only one count was recorded for this clone. The V call is TRBV10-3, the J call TRBJ1-2, with TRBD1 identical over 8 bases. This CDR3 has 16 residues. The ends lost 8 bases at V and 7 bases at J; junction bases unmatched: 18. Germline CDR1 and CDR2: ENHRY and SYGVKD. The DNA of the CDR3 is TGTGCCATCCGCTTCTTTTGGACAGGGAACTTGGCTGGCTACACCTTC. Translated, it gives CAIRFFWTGNLAGYTF.

The rearrangement links TRBV7-9 to TRBJ2-1, with a weak D call TRBD2 (5 bases). V shed 5 bases and J shed 6 bases, with 8 bases lying between them. Germline loops: CDR1 SEHNR, CDR2 FQNEAQ (reference sequence). The CDR3 covers 12 residues. The CDR3, as DNA: TGTGCCAGCAGCGCCCTAGCCAATGAGCAGTTCTTC. Translation gives CASSALANEQFF.

The CDR3 here is CASSQDLNTEAFF. For the CDR3, the DNA is TGCGCCAGCAGCCAAGATCTTAACACTGAAGCTTTCTTT. V usage is TRBV4-3 and J usage is TRBJ1-1; no clear D gene. Trimming left V 0 bases short and J 2 bases short, with 4 bases between. CDR3 length: 13 residues. The germline CDR1 and CDR2 sequences are LGHNA and YSLEER.

V and J are TRBV4-3 and TRBJ1-5, with 7 bases aligning to TRBD1. The CDR3 sequence is 14 residues long. Germline V CDR1 and CDR2: LGHNA, YSLEER. Germline trimming cut 11 bases from V and 7 bases from J; bases unmatched to any gene: 14. The CDR3 loop reads CAPSQGGGGQPQHF. The CDR3 region has the DNA TGCGCCCCCAGCCAGGGGGGGGGAGGACAGCCCCAGCATTTT.